This T cell receptor beta chain stems from a study of blood T cell repertoires in COVID-19 (dated by TCRdb to between 2020 and 2021). General notes on the study: Samples covering the acute and convalescent phases of COVID-19 were provided by collaborators in the United States, Italy and Spain. The samples were drawn from the first 160 participants of the ongoing ImmuneRACE study and from about 1,200 subjects provided by 6 global collaborators. Deeply sampled blood TCRbeta repertoires from subjects exposed to, actively infected with, or recovered from COVID-19 were included in the dataset. The repertoires were released in a freely available public database intended as a resource for research on the immune response to SARS-CoV-2. Nearly every sample came with metadata listing a de-identified subject ID, COVID-19 status, age in years and sex. The material from the prospective study consisted of cDNA or gDNA derived from T cells, B-cell-depleted T cells, or PBMCs. Where available, HLA class I and class II types were obtained from metadata supplied by the sample provider rather than from assay-based typing.

Study-wide findings and limitations: The quantity of clinical and demographic metadata differed by source and by participant and was supplied without curation.

TCRbeta CDR3 regions were amplified from genomic DNA by means of the immunoSEQ Assay, a bias-controlled multiplex PCR. As for the original processing: Nucleated cell counts per sample were estimated from amplification of reference gene primers within the assay. To quantify the absolute abundance of each unique TCRbeta CDR3 rearrangement, sequence reads were collapsed and filtered. For each sample, productive Simpson clonality was calculated as the square root of Simpson's diversity index over productive rearrangements. TCRdb carries this immuneACCESS record with in-frame sequences only. Its versions omit some clonotypes, under half of them owing to an unresolved V gene in the studies checked, with the rest unexplained. V and J calls and clone size are copied from that table; D and trimming were computed from the DNA. For this sample the table gives 70,000 to 75,000 clones, of which 90% were detected only once. The ten largest make up just over 9% of the sample.

Collaborating institutions collected whole blood in K2EDTA tubes following their own protocols. Collaborator samples were shipped for TCRbeta analysis as frozen whole blood, isolated PBMCs, or DNA extracted from either sample type. As for this clone: The antigen it recognizes is unknown. No qualities accompany the bases; no much larger clone lies one base away.

Including the terminal cysteine and phenylalanine, the CDR3 comprises 15 residues. Solely the CDR3 DNA is kept, with 45 bases framed from the first base. CDR1 and CDR2, per the germline V gene, are MGHRA and YSYEKL. The junction shows trimming of 7 bases on V and 7 bases on J, and the gene matches do not reach 8 bases of it. This sequence was found in a human donor in a cohort sampled during active COVID-19. Recombination joined TRBV4-1 with TRBJ2-1; 12 middle bases align to TRBD2. The material sequenced was peripheral blood. In nucleotides, the sequence is TGCGCCAGCACTAGTCCCGGGACTAGCGGGAATGAGCAGTTCTTC. This gives the protein CASTSPGTSGNEQFF.